The 3 T cell receptor beta chains listed next were all sequenced from one sample in a study of shared clonotypes between healthy human individuals. Method: immunoSEQ multiplex PCR; TCRdb's copy keeps in-frame clones and lacks some. The sample shows fewer than 650,000 clones, about 82% of them seen only once. Sequences were obtained from PBMCs. These receptors were obtained from a woman aged 35 to 49 in good health. Some clones in this sample may be carry-over from other donors' samples.

This clone was picked up a small number of times. This chain joins TRBV10-1 and TRBJ2-7; 10 bases are a match to TRBD1. Germline V CDR1 and CDR2: WNHNN, SYGVQD (reference sequence). This CDR3 has 15 residues. The junction had 6 bases not matched to a gene; V was cut back by 4 bases and J by 3 bases. The CDR3 protein is CASSGGGTGVYEQYF. CDR3 sequence (DNA): TGCGCCAGCAGTGGTGGGGGGACAGGGGTCTACGAGCAGTACTTC.

Regarding this clone: With a far larger clone one base away, a read error is the likely cause. The sample holds other DNA sequences that translate to the same CDR3. This rearrangement joins TRBV5-1 to TRBJ2-5; D might be TRBD1 or TRBD2, each matching 5 bases. This CDR3 comprises 16 residues. Looked up from germline, CDR1 is SGHRS and CDR2 is YFSETQ. Trimming removed 0 bases from V and 9 bases from J, with 21 bases in between. The CDR3 protein is CASSLGVRDGGLAQYF. Written as DNA, the CDR3 is TGCGCCAGCAGCTTGGGCGTTCGGGACGGAGGCTTGGCCCAGTACTTC.

J is TRBJ1-1 and V is TRBV28, with D unclear. The CDR3 sequence is 13 residues long. Trimming took 2 bases from V and 6 from J, leaving 10 bases between them. Per germline, CDR1 MDHEN and CDR2 SYDVKM. The CDR3 here is CASSLEAMAEAFF. In DNA form, the CDR3 reads TGTGCCAGCAGTTTAGAGGCGATGGCTGAAGCTTTCTTT.